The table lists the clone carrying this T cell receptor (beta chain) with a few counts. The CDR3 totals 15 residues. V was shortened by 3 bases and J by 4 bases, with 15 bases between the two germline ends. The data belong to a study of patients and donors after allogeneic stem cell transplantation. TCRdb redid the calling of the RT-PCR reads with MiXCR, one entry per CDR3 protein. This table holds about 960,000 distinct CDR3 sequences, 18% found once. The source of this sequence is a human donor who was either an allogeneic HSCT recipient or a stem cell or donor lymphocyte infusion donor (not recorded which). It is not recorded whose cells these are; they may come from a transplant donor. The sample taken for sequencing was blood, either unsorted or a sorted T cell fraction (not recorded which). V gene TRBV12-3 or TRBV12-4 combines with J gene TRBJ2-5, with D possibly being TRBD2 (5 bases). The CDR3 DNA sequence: TGTGCCAGCAGTTTCGGTTATCGGGGAACAGAGACCCAGTACTTC. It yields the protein CASSFGYRGTETQYF.